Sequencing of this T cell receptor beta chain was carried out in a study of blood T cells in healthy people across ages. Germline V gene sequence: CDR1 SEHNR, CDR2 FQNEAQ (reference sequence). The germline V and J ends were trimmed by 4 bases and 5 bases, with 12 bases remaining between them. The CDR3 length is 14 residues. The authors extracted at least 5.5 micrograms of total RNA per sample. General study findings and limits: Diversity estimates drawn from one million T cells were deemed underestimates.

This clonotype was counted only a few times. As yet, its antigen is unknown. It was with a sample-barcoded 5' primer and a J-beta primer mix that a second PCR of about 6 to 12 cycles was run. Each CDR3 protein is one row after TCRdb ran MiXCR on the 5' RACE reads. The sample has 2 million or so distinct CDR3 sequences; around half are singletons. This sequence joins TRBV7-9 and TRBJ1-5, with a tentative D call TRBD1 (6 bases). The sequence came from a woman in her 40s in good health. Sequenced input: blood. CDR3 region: CASSSPGDHQPQHF. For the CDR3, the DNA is TGTGCCAGCAGCTCCCCAGGGGATCATCAGCCCCAGCATTTT.